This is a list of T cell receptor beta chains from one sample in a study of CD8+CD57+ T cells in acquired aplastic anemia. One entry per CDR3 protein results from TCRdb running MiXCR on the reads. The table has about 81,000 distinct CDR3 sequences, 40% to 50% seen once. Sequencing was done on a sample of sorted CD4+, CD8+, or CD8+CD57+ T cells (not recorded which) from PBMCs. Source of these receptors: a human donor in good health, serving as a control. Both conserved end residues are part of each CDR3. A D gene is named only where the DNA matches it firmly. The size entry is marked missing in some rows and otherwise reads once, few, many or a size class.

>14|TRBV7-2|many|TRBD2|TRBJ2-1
CASSVTSGGGEQFF
TGTGCCAGCAGCGTGACTAGCGGGGGGGGCGAGCAGTTCTTC
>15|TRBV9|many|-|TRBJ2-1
CASSGRDIADNEQFF
TGTGCCAGCAGCGGCCGGGACATCGCGGACAATGAGCAGTTCTTC
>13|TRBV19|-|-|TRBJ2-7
CASRNPPRGEQYF
TGTGCCAGCCGGAATCCTCCTCGCGGCGAGCAGTACTTC
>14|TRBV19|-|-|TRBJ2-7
CASRGAPRRYEQYF
TGTGCCAGTAGAGGGGCACCGAGGAGATACGAGCAGTACTTC
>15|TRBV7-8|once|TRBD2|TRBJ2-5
CASSFGTSGEETQYF
TGTGCCAGCAGCTTCGGGACTAGCGGGGAAGAGACCCAGTACTTC
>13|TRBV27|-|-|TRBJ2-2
CASSSRYTGELFF
TGTGCCAGCAGTTCTCGGTACACCGGGGAGCTGTTTTTT
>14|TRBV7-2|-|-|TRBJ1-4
CASSSPDRREKLFF
TGTGCCAGCAGCTCTCCCGACAGGAGGGAAAAACTGTTTTTT
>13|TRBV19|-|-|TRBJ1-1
CATTQGPHTEAFF
TGTGCCACCACACAGGGACCCCACACTGAAGCTTTCTTT
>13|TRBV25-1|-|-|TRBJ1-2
CASIRDGFYGYTF
TGTGCCAGCATCCGGGACGGTTTTTATGGCTACACCTTC
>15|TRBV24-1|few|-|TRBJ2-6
CATSDWVSGANVLTF
TGTGCCACCAGTGATTGGGTCTCTGGGGCCAACGTCCTGACTTTC
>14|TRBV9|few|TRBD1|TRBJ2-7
CASSVGQGYYERYF
TGTGCCAGCAGCGTAGGACAGGGGTACTACGAGCGGTACTTC
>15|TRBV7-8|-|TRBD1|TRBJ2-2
CASSSQTGLTGELFF
TGTGCCAGCAGCTCTCAGACAGGGCTCACCGGGGAGCTGTTTTTT
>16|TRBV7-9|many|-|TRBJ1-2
CASSLAISWEDYGYTF
TGTGCCAGCAGCTTAGCCATTTCGTGGGAGGACTATGGCTACACCTTC
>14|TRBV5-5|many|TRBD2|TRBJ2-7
CASSLGTSSYEQYF
TGTGCCAGCAGCTTGGGGACTAGCTCCTACGAGCAGTACTTC
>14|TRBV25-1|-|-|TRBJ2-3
CASSEMAATDTQYF
TGTGCCAGCAGTGAAATGGCCGCCACAGATACGCAGTATTTT
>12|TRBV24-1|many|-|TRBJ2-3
CATSDGGDTQYF
TGTGCCACCAGTGACGGGGGTGATACGCAGTATTTT
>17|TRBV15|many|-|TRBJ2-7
CATSRGQPGPGAYEQYF
TGTGCCACCAGCAGAGGCCAACCGGGTCCCGGAGCCTACGAGCAGTACTTC
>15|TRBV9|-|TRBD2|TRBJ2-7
CASSEGLAGVNEQYF
TGTGCCAGCAGTGAAGGACTAGCGGGAGTCAACGAGCAGTACTTC
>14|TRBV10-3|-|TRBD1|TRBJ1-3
CASSDRGWGNTIYF
TGTGCCAGCAGTGACAGGGGATGGGGAAACACCATATATTTT
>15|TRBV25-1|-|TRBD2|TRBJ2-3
CASSLAGGRTDTQYF
TGTGCCAGCAGCTTAGCGGGGGGGCGCACAGATACGCAGTATTTT
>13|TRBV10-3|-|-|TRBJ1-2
CAISGTEGYGYTF
TGTGCCATCAGTGGGACAGAAGGATATGGCTACACCTTC
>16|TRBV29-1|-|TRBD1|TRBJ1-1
CSVESRQGSKNTEAFF
TGCAGCGTCGAGAGTCGACAGGGATCTAAGAACACTGAAGCTTTCTTT
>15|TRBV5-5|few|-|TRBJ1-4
CASSVAGTPDEKLFF
TGTGCCAGCAGCGTGGCCGGGACGCCGGATGAAAAACTGTTTTTT
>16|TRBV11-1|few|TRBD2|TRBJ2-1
CASSALAGDPYNEQFF
TGTGCCAGCAGCGCCCTAGCGGGAGATCCCTACAATGAGCAGTTCTTC
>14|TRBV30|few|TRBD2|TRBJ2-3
CAWSGTSGTDTQYF
TGTGCCTGGAGCGGGACTAGCGGGACAGATACGCAGTATTTT
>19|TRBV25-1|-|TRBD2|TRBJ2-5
CASSEYGSASSGGDETQYF
TGTGCCAGCAGTGAATATGGGTCCGCCTCTAGCGGGGGGGATGAGACCCAGTACTTC
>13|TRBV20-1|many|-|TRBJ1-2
CSARVPVRGGYTF
TGCAGTGCTAGAGTCCCAGTTCGGGGGGGCTACACCTTC
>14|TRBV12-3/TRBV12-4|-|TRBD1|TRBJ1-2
CASRGRTGGYGYTF
TGTGCCAGCAGGGGCCGGACAGGGGGCTATGGCTACACCTTC
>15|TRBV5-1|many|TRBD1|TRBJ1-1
CASSLRGDRGTEAFF
TGCGCCAGCAGCTTGAGGGGTGACAGGGGCACTGAAGCTTTCTTT
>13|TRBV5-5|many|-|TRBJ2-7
CASRTGDSYEQYF
TGTGCCAGCAGAACCGGGGACTCCTACGAGCAGTACTTC
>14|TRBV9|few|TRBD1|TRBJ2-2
CASTGQGVTGELFF
TGTGCCAGCACCGGACAGGGGGTCACCGGGGAGCTGTTTTTT
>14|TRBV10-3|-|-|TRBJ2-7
CAISVRGMEDEQYF
TGTGCCATCAGTGTAAGGGGAATGGAGGACGAGCAGTACTTC
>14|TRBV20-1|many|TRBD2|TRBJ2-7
CSAPTGTSGYEQYF
TGCAGTGCTCCCACCGGGACTAGCGGTTACGAGCAGTACTTC